This T cell receptor beta chain originates from a study of TIL therapy for anti-PD-1-resistant metastatic lung cancer. About this clone itself: The antigen remains unidentified.

The CDR3 runs to 15 residues. The germline CDR1 and CDR2 sequences are KGHDR and SFDVKD. V was cut by 4 bases and J by 5 bases, with 16 bases left in between. The libraries were made with immunoSEQ v3. Profiling relied on immunoSEQ multiplex PCR, and the TCRdb table lists in-frame clones only, not all of them. This repertoire shows 95,000 or so clones, around 71% found once; its top ten account for approximately 10%. Study results and caveats: The cohort had more treatment-naive, never-smoker and oncogene-addicted patients than typical.

Time point specified: pre-treatment sample, taken before nivolumab and TIL therapy. The tumor samples were excised metastases, mostly pleural nodules or supraclavicular lymph nodes. The receptor's source is a person aged 25-85 years with non-small cell lung cancer. This sequence joins TRBV24-1 and TRBJ2-5, with D possibly TRBD2 on 5 matching bases. The material sequenced was tumor tissue, taken at baseline. CDR3 loop: CATSDFAGGGETQYF. CDR3 coding DNA: TGTGCCACCAGTGACTTCGCGGGCGGTGGGGAGACCCAGTACTTC.